The 10 T cell receptor beta chains below were found in one sample sequenced in a study of OX40 agonist ivuxolimab in advanced cancers. Method: immunoSEQ multiplex PCR; TCRdb's copy keeps in-frame clones and lacks some. The data hold over 30,000 clones, with nearly 75% observed a single time. This sample comprised CD4+ or CD8+ T cells sorted from blood, obtained in a trial of the OX40 agonist ivuxolimab. These receptors originate from an adult with an advanced solid tumor such as melanoma, head and neck, liver or kidney cancer.

The chain combines TRBV5-1 with TRBJ1-1; D not resolved. The CDR3 is 14 amino acids. Germline V CDR1 and CDR2: SGHRS, YFSETQ. V lost 4 bases to trimming and J lost 1 base, with 11 bases between them. The CDR3 loop reads CASSPISGNTEAFF. CDR3 nucleotide sequence: TGCGCCAGCAGCCCGATCTCTGGGAACACTGAAGCTTTCTTT. The whole variable domain, filled in from reference TRBV5-1 and TRBJ1-1, reads KAGVTQTPRYLIKTRGQQVTLSCSPISGHRSVSWYQQTPGQGLQFLFEYFSETQRNKGNFPGRFSGRQFSNSRSEMNVSTLELGDSALYLCASSPISGNTEAFFGQGTRLTVV.

There are a few counts of this clone. The genes are TRBV10-2 and TRBJ1-6; D is uncertain. CDR3 length: 12 amino acids. V was clipped by 8 bases and J by 9 bases, with 11 bases between them. Germline CDR1 and CDR2: WSHSY and SAAADI. CDR3 region: CASREAASPLHF. DNA of the CDR3: TGCGCCAGCCGGGAGGCGGCTTCACCCCTCCACTTT.

This clone appeared a few times. The J gene is TRBJ2-7, the V gene TRBV30; D is ambiguous. Trimming removed 6 bases from V and 6 bases from J, with 15 bases in between. The CDR3 runs to 12 residues. Germline V gives CDR1 GTSNPN, CDR2 SVGIG (reference sequence). The CDR3 nucleotides are TGTGCCTGCCAACGGCTGGGCGGCGAGCAGTACTTC. Translation: CACQRLGGEQYF.

V and J are TRBV13 and TRBJ2-2; 9 nucleotides match TRBD2. The CDR3 has 16 residues. Trimming removed 1 base from V and 5 bases from J; junction bases left unmatched: 5. The germline gives CDR1 PRHDT, CDR2 FYEKMQ (reference sequence). CDR3 DNA: TGTGCCAGCAGCTTAGCCAGCGGGGGGCGTACCGGGGAGCTGTTTTTT. Protein product: CASSLASGGRTGELFF.

The sample holds one count of this clone. The chain recombines TRBV7-9 with TRBJ2-4; a possible D gene is TRBD1 (7 bases). This CDR3 region has 17 residues. CDR1 is SEHNR, CDR2 FQNEAQ, per germline (reference sequence). The ends were cut back, 1 base at V and 1 base at J, with 14 bases in the middle. The CDR3 DNA sequence: TGTGCCAGCAGCTTAGAGACAGGGAGGAGGGCCAAAAACATTCAGTACTTC. It is translated as CASSLETGRRAKNIQYF.

Judged by abundance, this clone is medium-sized. The chain uses TRBV11-2 and TRBJ2-1, with 14 nucleotides matching TRBD2. The CDR3 runs 17 residues. The junction had 10 bases not matched to a gene; V was cut back by 3 bases and J by 9 bases. The germline V gene encodes CDR1 SGHAT and CDR2 FQNNGV. The CDR3 region has the DNA TGTGCCAGCAGCTTGCACCGACTAGCGGGGGGGCGACGTGAGCAGTTCTTC. Protein sequence: CASSLHRLAGGRREQFF. The full variable domain, in which reference TRBV11-2 and TRBJ2-1 provide the parts outside the CDR3, is EAGVAQSPRYKIIEKRQSVAFWCNPISGHATLYWYQQILGQGPKLLIQFQNNGVVDDSQLPKDRFSAERLKGVDSTLKIQPAKLEDSAVYLCASSLHRLAGGRREQFFGPGTRLTVL.

The chain has TRBV27 and TRBJ1-5; D unresolved. CDR1 is MNHEY, CDR2 SMNVEV, per germline (reference sequence). The CDR3 runs to 14 residues. Trimming shortened V by 6 bases and J by 9 bases, and 18 bases separated the two germline ends. This CDR3 reads CASSSSVVRRPQHF. The CDR3 nucleotides read TGTGCCAGCAGCTCCAGCGTTGTGAGGCGGCCCCAGCATTTT.

This clone was recorded once. The gene calls are TRBV7-8 and TRBJ1-1; 7 positions match TRBD1. V lost 4 bases and J lost 4; bases outside the gene matches: 12. The CDR3 is 16 residues long. Germline V CDR1 and CDR2: SGHVS, FQNEAQ. Here the CDR3 reads CASSSRQGLGATEAFF. The CDR3, as DNA: TGTGCCAGCAGCTCTCGACAGGGCCTGGGGGCCACTGAAGCTTTCTTT.

The CDR3, as DNA: TGTGCCAGCAGCGGGACAGGGGCAGGGCAGCCCCAGCATTTT. Amino acid sequence: CASSGTGAGQPQHF. V gene TRBV9 combines with J gene TRBJ1-5; 9 positions agree with TRBD1. The CDR3 sequence is 14 residues long. Germline V gene lookup returns CDR1 SGDLS and CDR2 YYNGEE. V lost 3 bases and J lost 7; bases outside the gene matches: 5.

The chain recombines TRBV9 with TRBJ2-5; 15 bases map to TRBD2. This CDR3 is built from 16 residues. With 3 bases clipped from V and 5 bases from J, the junction kept 5 bases outside the gene matches. CDR1 and CDR2 from the germline V gene are SGDLS and YYNGEE. CDR3 region: CASSAGTSGGIETQYF. In nucleotides, the CDR3 is TGTGCCAGCAGCGCAGGGACTAGCGGGGGGATTGAGACCCAGTACTTC.